The 27 T cell receptor beta chains below come from one sample, sequenced in a study of OX40 agonist ivuxolimab in advanced cancers. TCRdb's table, derived via immunoSEQ multiplex PCR, lists solely in-frame clones and lacks some. This table has tens of thousands of clones, nearly 90% appearing once. Sequences were derived from CD4+ or CD8+ T cells sorted from blood, sampled in a trial of the OX40 agonist ivuxolimab. The receptors here all came from an adult with an advanced solid tumor such as melanoma, head and neck, liver or kidney cancer.

V gene TRBV7-6 combines with J gene TRBJ2-7; possibly TRBD2 for D (5 bases). V was shortened by 6 bases and J by 1 base, with 10 bases between the two germline ends. The CDR3 sequence is 13 residues long. The germline CDR1 and CDR2 sequences are SGHVS and FNYEAQ. CDR3 residues: CASSQKRSYEQYF. CDR3 in DNA: TGTGCCAGCAGTCAGAAGCGGTCCTACGAGCAGTACTTC.

This chain joins TRBV19 and TRBJ1-2; TRBD1 might be the D (6 bases). There are 14 residues in the CDR3. Trimming removed 1 base from V and 4 bases from J, with 10 bases in between. Germline loops: CDR1 LNHDA, CDR2 SQIVND (reference sequence). The CDR3 nucleotides read TGTGCCAGTAGTATAGGGGGGCGCGGCTATGGCTACACCTTC. Amino acids: CASSIGGRGYGYTF.

The rearrangement joins TRBV6-5 to TRBJ1-5; 7 positions match TRBD1. Germline V gene data show CDR1 as MNHEY and CDR2 as SVGAGI. CDR3 size: 14 residues. V shed 5 bases and J 9 bases; nucleotides not matched to a gene: 10. The CDR3, as DNA: TGTGCCAGCAGTCACGGAGGGGGCGTATGGCCCCAGCATTTT. Its protein product is CASSHGGGVWPQHF.

The chain joins TRBV6-4 to TRBJ2-7, with 15 bases matching TRBD2. V gave up 2 bases and J gave up 0 bases; unmatched junction bases: 14. The CDR3 consists of 21 residues. Germline CDR1 is MRHNA and CDR2 is SNTAGT. CDR3 amino acids: CASSDTEARGLAGGSSYEQYV. Here the CDR3 DNA reads TGTGCCAGCAGTGACACCGAGGCACGGGGACTAGCGGGAGGTTCCTCCTACGAGCAGTACGTC.

This chain joins TRBV9 and TRBJ2-2; 11 bases agree with TRBD2. Germline lookup yields CDR1 SGDLS and CDR2 YYNGEE. The CDR3 runs to 17 residues. Trimming cost V 5 bases and J 5 bases; bases outside gene matches: 11. The CDR3 DNA follows: TGTGCCAGCAGAGGAACTAGCGGGAGTGAGGGGACCGGGGAGCTGTTTTTT. The encoded protein is CASRGTSGSEGTGELFF.

The V call is TRBV9, the J call TRBJ2-3; 7 bases map to TRBD2. The CDR3 runs to 14 residues. Per the germline V gene, CDR1 is SGDLS and CDR2 is YYNGEE. With 4 bases clipped from V and 2 bases from J, the junction kept 4 bases outside the gene matches. The DNA of the CDR3 is TGTGCCAGCAGCAGCGGGACCATCACAGATACGCAGTATTTT. Its protein product is CASSSGTITDTQYF. Full variable domain (rest looked up from reference TRBV9 and TRBJ2-3): DSGVTQTPKHLITATGQRVTLRCSPRSGDLSVYWYQQSLDQGLQFLIQYYNGEERAKGNILERFSAQQFPDLHSELNLSSLELGDSALYFCASSSGTITDTQYFGPGTRLTVL.

The rearrangement links TRBV21-1 to TRBJ1-1; TRBD1 is the table's D call, not checked against the DNA. TRBV21-1 is given as a pseudogene. CDR3 length: 15 residues. The CDR3 protein is CASSKQQGKNTEAFF. CDR3 nucleotides: TGTGCCAGCAGCAAGCAACAGGGTAAGAACACTGAAGCTTTCTTT.

The chain combines TRBV7-9 with TRBJ2-5; a weak D match, TRBD2 (6 bases). Between the trimmed V and J ends, which lost 1 base and 2 bases, there was a span of 14 bases. This CDR3 has 16 residues. From germline, CDR1 is SEHNR and CDR2 FQNEAQ (reference sequence). The CDR3 nucleotides are TGTGCCAGCAGCTTAGAGAGCGGGCCTGCTCAAGAGACCCAGTACTTC. Translating it yields CASSLESGPAQETQYF.

The chain combines TRBV27 with TRBJ2-5, with a possible D match to TRBD2 (5 bases). CDR3 size: 14 residues. V was cut by 4 bases and J by 5 bases, with 14 bases left in between. Germline V gene sequence: CDR1 MNHEY, CDR2 SMNVEV (reference sequence). CDR3 amino acids: CASSSGLVGETQYF. CDR3 DNA: TGTGCCAGCAGTTCCGGACTTGTGGGGGAGACCCAGTACTTC.

This chain uses TRBV11-2 with TRBJ1-2, with no clear D. Germline loops: CDR1 SGHAT, CDR2 FQNNGV. The CDR3 length is 15 residues. Trimming cost V 1 base and J 4 bases, with 13 bases left between them. CDR3 coding DNA: TGTGCCAGCAGCTTAGCGGCAGGAGCCTTCTATGGCTACACCTTC. Translating gives CASSLAAGAFYGYTF.

J is TRBJ2-2 and V is TRBV9; D may be TRBD2 (6 bases). The CDR3 consists of 16 residues. Germline values: CDR1 SGDLS, CDR2 YYNGEE. Trimming left V 0 bases short and J 0 bases short, with 9 bases between. The CDR3 reads CASSVEAGTNTGELFF. In nucleotides, the CDR3 is TGTGCCAGCAGCGTAGAGGCGGGAACGAACACCGGGGAGCTGTTTTTT.

The V gene is TRBV11-2, the J gene TRBJ2-7; D not resolved. V was trimmed by 0 bases and J by 2 bases, leaving 8 bases between them. Germline V gene sequence: CDR1 SGHAT, CDR2 FQNNGV. There are 14 residues in the CDR3. CDR3 bases: TGTGCCAGCAGCTTAGATGTCGGCCCCTACGAGCAGTACGTC. It is translated as CASSLDVGPYEQYV.

This clone was found a few times. The chain joins TRBV2 to TRBJ2-7; 15 bases are shared with TRBD2. Germline V gene data show CDR1 as SNHLY and CDR2 as FYNNEI. Trimming removed 6 bases from V and 4 bases from J; junction bases left unmatched: 4. There are 15 residues in the CDR3. In nucleotides, the CDR3 is TGTGCCAGCAGAGGAGGACTAGCGGGAGGGTACGAGCAGTACTTC. Translation gives CASRGGLAGGYEQYF.

This clone was detected once. This chain links TRBV10-3 with TRBJ2-7; D is unclear. The CDR3 length is 12 residues. V was cut by 3 bases and J by 6 bases, with 9 bases left in between. Germline V lookup: CDR1 ENHRY, CDR2 SYGVKD. The CDR3 sequence: CAISDIESEQYV. The DNA for the CDR3 is TGTGCCATCAGTGATATAGAGAGCGAGCAGTACGTC.

The rearrangement uses TRBV28 and TRBJ2-1; D possibly corresponds to TRBD2 (5 bases). This CDR3 is built from 16 residues. The germline V and J ends were trimmed by 5 bases and 0 bases, with 14 bases remaining between them. Germline values: CDR1 MDHEN, CDR2 SYDVKM. CDR3: CASSTPTGYSYNEQFF. The CDR3 nucleotides are TGTGCCAGCAGTACCCCCACGGGGTACTCCTACAATGAGCAGTTCTTC. The whole variable domain, remainder taken from reference TRBV28 and TRBJ2-1, is DVKVTQSSRYLVKRTGEKVFLECVQDMDHENMFWYRQDPGLGLRLIYFSYDVKMKEKGDIPEGYSVSREKKERFSLILESASTNQTSMYLCASSTPTGYSYNEQFFGPGTRLTVL.

The CDR3 coding sequence is TGTGCCAGCAGCCAACTGCAGGGGAGCGAGCAGTACGTC. Protein product: CASSQLQGSEQYV. The gene calls are TRBV4-2 and TRBJ2-7, with TRBD1 as a possible D gene (6 bases). V was trimmed by 2 bases and J by 6 bases, leaving 11 bases between them. The germline CDR1 and CDR2 sequences are LGHNA and YNFKEQ. CDR3 length equals 13 residues.

The chain recombines TRBV28 with TRBJ2-7, with unresolved D. The CDR3 covers 13 residues. Germline loops: CDR1 MDHEN, CDR2 SYDVKM. Trimming took off 5 bases at V and 2 bases at J, with 10 bases between the two ends. CDR3 loop: CASSPSGAYEQYF. The CDR3 nucleotides are TGTGCCAGCAGTCCCTCCGGAGCCTACGAGCAGTACTTC.

The chain joins TRBV5-4 to TRBJ2-1, with D unresolved. The CDR3 loop spans 15 amino acids. The V gene's germline CDR1 is SGHNT and CDR2 YYREEE (reference sequence). V gave up 1 base and J gave up 2 bases, with 10 bases separating them. The CDR3 sequence: CASSLRSNTYNEQFF. Here the CDR3 DNA reads TGTGCCAGCAGCTTGAGGTCGAACACCTACAATGAGCAGTTCTTC.

The rearrangement joins TRBV7-9 to TRBJ2-3; D is perhaps TRBD1 (5 bases). This CDR3 comprises 11 residues. CDR1 is SEHNR and CDR2 is FQNEAQ in the germline V gene (reference sequence). CDR3 sequence: CSTESTDTQYF. The CDR3 coding sequence is TGTTCGACAGAAAGCACAGATACGCAGTATTTT.

The gene calls are TRBV7-3 and TRBJ2-3; 13 bases fit TRBD2. The V segment lost 4 bases and the J segment 5 bases; nucleotides outside the gene matches: 6. Germline V gene lookup returns CDR1 SGHTA and CDR2 FQGTGA. This CDR3 is built from 16 residues. The CDR3 coding sequence is TGTGCCAGCAGCTCCGGACTAGCGGGAGCAAGAGATACGCAGTATTTT. Translated, it gives CASSSGLAGARDTQYF.

The genes are TRBV4-3 and TRBJ2-1; tentatively, D is TRBD2 (5 bases). Germline V CDR1 and CDR2: LGHNA, YSLEER. This CDR3 is built from 13 residues. V lost 1 base, J lost 14 bases, and 15 bases lay in between. For the CDR3, the DNA is TGCGCCAGCAGCCAAGTCCACCGGACTGAAAAGTTCTTC. It is translated as CASSQVHRTEKFF.

This chain uses TRBV5-5 with TRBJ2-2; D unresolved. The CDR3 loop spans 14 amino acids. V lost 4 bases, J lost 6 bases, and 13 bases lay in between. Germline V CDR1 and CDR2: SGHKS, YYEKEE (reference sequence). CDR3: CASSPPGGPGELFF. In DNA form, the CDR3 reads TGTGCCAGCAGCCCCCCTGGCGGACCCGGGGAGCTGTTTTTT.

This clone was detected once. This chain joins TRBV11-2 and TRBJ2-6, with a possible D match to TRBD2 (7 bases). Germline V gene data show CDR1 as SGHAT and CDR2 as FQNNGV. The CDR3 totals 18 residues. Trimming stripped 5 bases from V and 0 bases from J, with 17 bases between. This CDR3 is CASSPWEGGSSGANVLTF. The CDR3 region has the DNA TGTGCCAGCAGCCCCTGGGAGGGGGGGAGCTCTGGGGCCAACGTCCTGACTTTC.

This clone turned up a few times. The chain combines TRBV2 with TRBJ1-5; no definite D call. Trimming stripped 2 bases from V and 4 bases from J, with 6 bases between. Germline CDR1 reads SNHLY; CDR2 reads FYNNEI. CDR3 size: 13 residues. DNA of the CDR3: TGTGCCAGCAGTGAAAGGGCAAATCAGCCCCAGCATTTT. Amino acid sequence: CASSERANQPQHF. The full variable domain, its missing parts supplied by reference TRBV2 and TRBJ1-5, is EPEVTQTPSHQVTQMGQEVILRCVPISNHLYFYWYRQILGQKVEFLVSFYNNEISEKSEIFDDQFSVERPDGSNFTLKIRSTKLEDSAMYFCASSERANQPQHFGDGTRLSIL.

The chain employs TRBV9 and TRBJ2-2; 8 nucleotides match TRBD1. Germline V gives CDR1 SGDLS, CDR2 YYNGEE. The CDR3 has 15 residues. Unmatched junction bases numbered 2, after V lost 0 bases and J lost 4 bases. DNA of the CDR3: TGTGCCAGCAGCGTAGGACAGGGGAGCACCGGGGAGCTGTTTTTT. Amino acid sequence: CASSVGQGSTGELFF.

The CDR3 reads CASSLSRSVGNTIYF. The CDR3 DNA is TGTGCCAGCAGTTTATCGAGGTCTGTTGGAAACACCATATATTTT. The genes are TRBV27 and TRBJ1-3; D is unclear. The CDR3 runs to 15 residues. Trimming shortened V by 0 bases and J by 3 bases, and 9 bases separated the two germline ends. Germline CDR1 MNHEY, CDR2 SMNVEV (reference sequence).

The J gene is TRBJ2-7, the V gene TRBV19, with 10 nucleotides matching TRBD2. The CDR3 has 14 amino acids. Looked up from germline, CDR1 is LNHDA and CDR2 is SQIVND (reference sequence). J was trimmed by 4 bases and V by 3 bases; bases with no gene match: 3. The CDR3 bases are TGTGCCAGTAGTATGGCGACTAGCGGGTACGAGCAGTACTTC. This translates into CASSMATSGYEQYF. The whole variable domain, remainder taken from reference TRBV19 and TRBJ2-7, is DGGITQSPKYLFRKEGQNVTLSCEQNLNHDAMYWYRQDPGQGLRLIYYSQIVNDFQKGDIAEGYSVSREKKESFPLTVTSAQKNPTAFYLCASSMATSGYEQYFGPGTRLTVT.